The T cell receptor (beta chain) under discussion was sequenced for a study of cytomegalovirus exposure and HLA in healthy donors. Study outcomes and limitations: Exclusion applied to some V segments, including TRBV6-2 and TRBV6-3, as they were indistinguishable.

Healthy bone marrow donors formed the donor group. CDR3 length equals 14 residues. Germline V gene sequence: CDR1 LNHDA, CDR2 SQIVND (reference sequence). The V and J ends lost 3 bases and 6 bases respectively, with 12 bases between them. In regard to this clone: Its antigen is undetermined.

Both 60 Vbeta primers and 13 Jbeta primers went into the PCR. Generated by immunoSEQ multiplex PCR, the TCRdb table keeps only in-frame clones and is missing some. In the table there are approximately 150,000 clones, 65% to 80% of which are singletons. This TCR came from a man aged 40-49 years in good health and CMV-seropositive. V gene TRBV19 combines with J gene TRBJ1-5, with D perhaps matching TRBD1 (5 bases). Sequences were obtained from PBMCs. The chain's CDR3 is CASSIMGEGQPQHF. The CDR3 nucleotides read TGTGCCAGTAGTATCATGGGGGAGGGTCAGCCCCAGCATTTT. Using reference TRBV19 and TRBJ1-5 for the parts outside the CDR3, the full variable domain is DGGITQSPKYLFRKEGQNVTLSCEQNLNHDAMYWYRQDPGQGLRLIYYSQIVNDFQKGDIAEGYSVSREKKESFPLTVTSAQKNPTAFYLCASSIMGEGQPQHFGDGTRLSIL.